Below, 30 T cell receptor beta chains from the same sample are listed, as sequenced in a study of PD-1 blockade in classical Hodgkin lymphoma. Every patient had relapsed following autologous stem cell transplantation, and cohorts differed in brentuximab vedotin exposure. This table comes from immunoSEQ multiplex PCR, and its TCRdb copy is limited to in-frame clones, with some not included. This sample has approximately 41,000 clones, with 78% found just once. Sequenced here: peripheral blood mononuclear cells (PBMCs), sampled at baseline. These TCRs come from a human donor with classical Hodgkin lymphoma.

This rearrangement joins TRBV4-1 to TRBJ2-5, with 13 bases fitting TRBD2. CDR3 length: 16 residues. From germline, CDR1 is MGHRA and CDR2 YSYEKL. V was clipped by 1 base and J by 5 bases; unmatched bases: 4. In nucleotides, the CDR3 is TGCGCCAGCAGCCAAGGACTAGCGGGGGGATGGGAGACCCAGTACTTC. Translated: CASSQGLAGGWETQYF.

This CDR3 is CASSSGGAGTEAFF. In DNA form, the CDR3 reads TGTGCCAGCAGCTCCGGGGGAGCAGGGACTGAAGCTTTCTTT. The genes are TRBV7-6 and TRBJ1-1, with D tentatively TRBD1 (5 bases). From germline, CDR1 is SGHVS and CDR2 FNYEAQ. The ends were cut back, 4 bases at V and 5 bases at J, with 14 bases in the middle. The CDR3 is made up of 14 amino acids. Filled out from reference TRBV7-6 and TRBJ1-1, the complete variable domain reads GAGVSQSPRYKVTKRGQDVALRCDPISGHVSLYWYRQALGQGPEFLTYFNYEAQQDKSGLPNDRFSAERPEGSISTLTIQRTEQRDSAMYRCASSSGGAGTEAFFGQGTRLTVV.

This chain connects TRBV7-6 to TRBJ2-2; TRBD1 agrees at 7 bases. Per the germline V gene, CDR1 is SGHVS and CDR2 is FNYEAQ. Trimming cost V 5 bases and J 8 bases; bases outside gene matches: 5. The CDR3 is 13 amino acids. The CDR3 nucleotides read TGTGCCAGCAGCATTAGACAGGGTGGGGAGCTGTTTTTT. This translates into CASSIRQGGELFF.

The chain recombines TRBV4-2 with TRBJ1-2, with D perhaps TRBD1 (6 bases). Trimming left V 5 bases short and J 8 bases short, with 15 bases between. Germline CDR1 is LGHNA and CDR2 is YNFKEQ. This CDR3 comprises 13 residues. This CDR3 reads CASSLGGADGYTF. For the CDR3, the DNA is TGTGCCAGCAGCTTGGGGGGGGCGGACGGCTACACCTTC.

This clone turned up a few times. The chain combines TRBV5-1 with TRBJ2-5; D remains ambiguous. The CDR3 has 13 residues. The V end lost 0 bases, the J end lost 7 bases, and 10 bases lay between the germline ends. Germline loops: CDR1 SGHRS, CDR2 YFSETQ. CDR3 residues: CASSLEIRGTQYF. In DNA, the CDR3 is TGCGCCAGCAGCTTGGAGATACGAGGGACCCAGTACTTC.

V and J are TRBV2 and TRBJ2-1; perhaps TRBD1 as D (6 bases). Germline values: CDR1 SNHLY, CDR2 FYNNEI. The CDR3 runs 14 residues. The V end was cut by 3 bases, the J end by 1 base, with 7 bases between. The CDR3: CASSDDRSYNEQFF. CDR3 sequence (DNA): TGTGCCAGCAGTGATGACAGGTCCTACAATGAGCAGTTCTTC.

This rearrangement joins TRBV5-1 to TRBJ2-6; no reliable D call. V gave up 0 bases and J gave up 4 bases, with 8 bases separating them. Germline-derived CDR1 and CDR2 are SGHRS and YFSETQ. CDR3 length equals 15 residues. The CDR3, as DNA: TGCGCCAGCAGCTTGGGAGGAGCGGGGGCCAACGTCCTGACTTTC. The encoded protein is CASSLGGAGANVLTF.

The chain couples TRBV11-2 to TRBJ1-1; D call uncertain. V dropped 4 bases and J dropped 1 base, with 7 bases sitting between them. This CDR3 has 13 amino acids. Germline loops: CDR1 SGHAT, CDR2 FQNNGV. CDR3 sequence (DNA): TGTGCCAGCAGCTCAGGACGGAACACTGAAGCTTTCTTT. Translated: CASSSGRNTEAFF.

The chain carries TRBV4-3 and TRBJ1-5; the match to TRBD1 covers 10 bases. The V segment lost 1 base and the J segment 1 base; nucleotides outside the gene matches: 4. Germline V CDR1 and CDR2: LGHNA, YSLEER. The CDR3 is 17 amino acids. The CDR3, as DNA: TGCGCCAGCAGCCAAGGCCCGGACAGGGGGAGCAATCAGCCCCAGCATTTT. Its translation: CASSQGPDRGSNQPQHF.

The rearrangement joins TRBV20-1 to TRBJ1-1; D not resolved. The germline V and J ends were trimmed by 2 bases and 5 bases, with 6 bases remaining between them. The CDR3 loop spans 11 amino acids. Germline CDR1 DFQATT, CDR2 SNEGSKA (reference sequence). CDR3 residues: CSARQETEAFF. The DNA of the CDR3 is TGCAGTGCTAGACAAGAAACTGAAGCTTTCTTT.

The chain uses TRBV29-1 and TRBJ2-5; D remains ambiguous. V was pared by 7 bases and J by 9 bases, with 18 bases between. The CDR3 sequence is 12 residues long. From germline, CDR1 is SQVTM and CDR2 ANQGSEA. The CDR3 nucleotides read TGCAGCGCCCCCGGCCCGGGTCTGGCCCAGTACTTC. Protein sequence: CSAPGPGLAQYF. The entire variable domain, with the rest obtained from reference TRBV29-1 and TRBJ2-5, is as follows: SAVISQKPSRDICQRGTSLTIQCQVDSQVTMMFWYRQQPGQSLTLIATANQGSEATYESGFVIDKFPISRPNLTFSTLTVSNMSPEDSSIYLCSAPGPGLAQYFGPGTRLLVL.

V usage is TRBV19 and J usage is TRBJ2-5; TRBD2 agrees at 9 bases. The J call may be wrong; the DNA end is better matched by TRBJ2-7. In germline, CDR1 is LNHDA, CDR2 SQIVND (reference sequence). CDR3 length equals 16 residues. The chain's CDR3 is CASSTQGSGGSYEQYF. CDR3 DNA sequence: TGTGCCAGTAGTACACAGGGTAGCGGGGGTTCCTACGAGCAGTACTTC.

The chain carries TRBV29-1 and TRBJ2-5; D could derive from TRBD1 or TRBD2 (5 bases each). The CDR3 loop spans 14 amino acids. Germline CDR1 reads SQVTM; CDR2 reads ANQGSEA. The V and J ends lost 5 bases and 0 bases respectively, with 13 bases between them. The CDR3 bases are TGCAGCGTTTATGCCGGGACGAACCAAGAGACCCAGTACTTC. Protein: CSVYAGTNQETQYF. The whole variable domain, filled in from reference TRBV29-1 and TRBJ2-5, reads SAVISQKPSRDICQRGTSLTIQCQVDSQVTMMFWYRQQPGQSLTLIATANQGSEATYESGFVIDKFPISRPNLTFSTLTVSNMSPEDSSIYLCSVYAGTNQETQYFGPGTRLLVL.

The rearrangement uses TRBV7-2 and TRBJ1-3; D is unclear. CDR1 SGHTA and CDR2 FQGNSA come from the germline V gene. The CDR3 sequence is 14 residues long. V was trimmed by 1 base and J by 8 bases, leaving 12 bases between them. DNA for the CDR3: TGTGCCAGCAGCTTAGGTCGAGGTTTGGACACCATATATTTT. This sequence encodes CASSLGRGLDTIYF.

The chain combines TRBV18 with TRBJ2-2, with D uncertain. CDR1 and CDR2 (germline): KGHSH, LQKENI. V was cut by 3 bases and J by 6 bases, with 5 bases left in between. CDR3 length equals 12 residues. The CDR3 nucleotides read TGTGCCAGCTCACCCAAGTCCGGGGAGCTGTTTTTT. Its translation is CASSPKSGELFF. Combining the CDR3 with reference TRBV18 and TRBJ2-2 gives the whole variable domain NAGVMQNPRHLVRRRGQEARLRCSPMKGHSHVYWYRQLPEEGLKFMVYLQKENIIDESGMPKERFSAEFPKEGPSILRIQQVVRGDSAAYFCASSPKSGELFFGEGSRLTVL.

The chain uses TRBV4-3 and TRBJ1-2, with 8 bases fitting TRBD1. V was clipped by 0 bases and J by 3 bases; unmatched bases: 9. Germline V gene sequence: CDR1 LGHNA, CDR2 YSLEER. The CDR3 totals 17 residues. The CDR3 region is CASSQDPRTGQYYGYTF. In nucleotides, the CDR3 is TGCGCCAGCAGCCAAGATCCCCGGACAGGGCAATACTATGGCTACACCTTC.

The CDR3 region has the DNA TGTGCCAGCGAGGGGTCAGCGGCCATTCAGTACTTC. Translating gives CASEGSAAIQYF. V and J are TRBV7-9 and TRBJ2-4; possibly TRBD1 or TRBD2 for D (5 bases each). The CDR3 length is 12 residues. The germline V gene has CDR1 SEHNR and CDR2 FQNEAQ (reference sequence). V was shortened by 8 bases and J by 9 bases, with 14 bases between the two germline ends.

The rearrangement uses TRBV7-2 and TRBJ1-2; 9 bases align to TRBD1. The CDR3 totals 16 residues. CDR1 and CDR2 from the germline V gene are SGHTA and FQGNSA. V lost 4 bases and J lost 6; bases outside the gene matches: 12. The CDR3 DNA is TGTGCCAGCAGCTCTAGTACAGGGGGCGAGGGGGATGGCTACACCTTC. Its translation: CASSSSTGGEGDGYTF. Drawing the rest from reference TRBV7-2 and TRBJ1-2, the complete variable domain is GAGVSQSPSNKVTEKGKDVELRCDPISGHTALYWYRQSLGQGLEFLIYFQGNSAPDKSGLPSDRFSAERTGGSVSTLTIQRTQQEDSAVYLCASSSSTGGEGDGYTFGSGTRLTVV.

The rearrangement joins TRBV5-1 to TRBJ2-3; 8 bases match TRBD2. Germline loops: CDR1 SGHRS, CDR2 YFSETQ. The CDR3 consists of 17 residues. V shed 6 bases and J 2 bases; nucleotides not matched to a gene: 14. The CDR3 region is CASTTLRGGGSTDTQYF. CDR3 DNA sequence: TGCGCCAGCACCACGCTTAGGGGCGGGGGGTCCACAGATACGCAGTATTTT.

V usage is TRBV7-4 and J usage is TRBJ1-4; D possibly corresponds to TRBD1 (5 bases). Germline CDR1 SGHVT, CDR2 SQSDAQ. Trimming took 5 bases from V and 7 from J, leaving 17 bases between them. This CDR3 contains 15 residues. In DNA form, the CDR3 reads TGTGCCAGCAGCATAGGTAGGGGAAAGGGTGAAAAACTGTTTTTT. It translates to CASSIGRGKGEKLFF.

This chain uses TRBV5-4 with TRBJ2-7; perhaps TRBD1 as D (6 bases). Germline V gene sequence: CDR1 SGHNT, CDR2 YYREEE (reference sequence). The CDR3 loop spans 13 amino acids. V was clipped by 1 base and J by 7 bases, with 12 bases between them. The DNA for the CDR3 is TGTGCCAGCAGCTTGTGGACAGTCAGGGAGCAGTACTTC. This encodes CASSLWTVREQYF.

This clone was observed a handful of times. The chain links TRBV6-5 to TRBJ1-3; D is uncertain. The CDR3 length is 15 residues. Germline values: CDR1 MNHEY, CDR2 SVGAGI. Trimming stripped 5 bases from V and 2 bases from J, with 13 bases between. CDR3 sequence reads: CASSPGLFPGNTIYF. CDR3 sequence (DNA): TGTGCCAGCAGTCCCGGCCTATTCCCTGGAAACACCATATATTTT.

This clone is medium-sized by share. The chain combines TRBV12-5 with TRBJ1-2, with a tentative D call TRBD1 (5 bases). Germline CDR1 and CDR2: LGHNT and FRNRAP. This CDR3 is built from 14 residues. Trimming pared 7 bases from V and 5 bases from J, leaving 17 bases between. CDR3 protein: CASVEQGVGYGYTF. CDR3 DNA: TGTGCTAGTGTTGAGCAGGGCGTCGGATATGGCTACACCTTC.

CDR3 loop: CASSLQARDTEAFF. CDR3 DNA sequence: TGTGCCAGCAGCTTACAGGCCCGGGACACTGAAGCTTTCTTT. The rearrangement joins TRBV7-2 to TRBJ1-1, with D uncertain. The germline V gene encodes CDR1 SGHTA and CDR2 FQGNSA. The V gene lost 2 bases and the J gene lost 3 bases, with 10 bases spanning the gap. This CDR3 contains 14 residues.

The chain employs TRBV27 and TRBJ1-5; 8 bases map to TRBD1. The V gene end was trimmed by 6 bases and the J gene end by 1 base; junction bases not matched to a gene: 8. The length of the CDR3 is 16 residues. Germline CDR1 MNHEY, CDR2 SMNVEV (reference sequence). The CDR3 coding sequence is TGTGCCAGCAGCCGACGGGGACAGGCGAGCAATCAGCCCCAGCATTTT. It encodes CASSRRGQASNQPQHF.

The sample holds one count of this clone. The chain couples TRBV27 to TRBJ1-1; D is unresolved. The germline V gene encodes CDR1 MNHEY and CDR2 SMNVEV (reference sequence). Trimming shortened V by 2 bases and J by 0 bases, and 10 bases separated the two germline ends. The CDR3 spans 15 residues. The CDR3 DNA reads TGTGCCAGCAGTTTACGGGAGGGCTTGAACACTGAAGCTTTCTTT. This encodes CASSLREGLNTEAFF.

The chain recombines TRBV29-1 with TRBJ2-3; tentatively, D is TRBD1 (5 bases). The CDR3 is 12 residues long. V lost 7 bases, J lost 2 bases, and 10 bases lay in between. Germline V gene lookup returns CDR1 SQVTM and CDR2 ANQGSEA. CDR3 amino acids: CSGQYNTDTQYF. CDR3 in DNA: TGCAGCGGACAGTATAACACAGATACGCAGTATTTT.

V and J are TRBV7-2 and TRBJ1-5; D may be TRBD1 (5 bases). The V end lost 2 bases, the J end lost 2 bases, and 10 bases lay between the germline ends. The CDR3 is 15 residues long. CDR1 is SGHTA and CDR2 is FQGNSA in the germline V gene. The CDR3, as DNA: TGTGCCAGCAGCTTAACGACAGCGGGCAATCAGCCCCAGCATTTT. This translates into CASSLTTAGNQPQHF.

The J gene is TRBJ2-5, the V gene TRBV9; perhaps TRBD1 as D (6 bases). The CDR3 has 16 residues. Per the germline V gene, CDR1 is SGDLS and CDR2 is YYNGEE. V lost 1 base to trimming and J lost 5 bases, with 18 bases between them. The CDR3 DNA reads TGTGCCAGCAGCGTACGACCAGGGGCGAGCCGGGAGACCCAGTACTTC. This gives the protein CASSVRPGASRETQYF.

This clone was seen a handful of times. The chain links TRBV5-4 to TRBJ2-2; D is possibly TRBD2 (6 bases). There are 15 residues in the CDR3. V was cut by 4 bases and J by 2 bases, with 12 bases left in between. Germline CDR1 is SGHNT and CDR2 is YYREEE (reference sequence). The CDR3: CASSPGTPNTGELFF. The CDR3 DNA reads as TGTGCCAGCAGCCCCGGGACTCCAAACACCGGGGAGCTGTTTTTT.